This T cell receptor (beta chain) comes out of a study of T cells in Graves' hyperthyroidism and ophthalmopathy. Diagnoses were made from clinical symptoms, serum measures (thyroxine and TRAb), thyroid ultrasound and orbital computed tomography. CDR3 length equals 14 residues. Germline V gene sequence: CDR1 SGHAT, CDR2 FQNNGV. With respect to this clonotype: The antigen remains undetermined.

The study's findings and limits: Progression to ophthalmopathy was predicted a median of roughly 6.6 months early. A model built on 13 V-J features separated ophthalmopathy from stable hyperthyroidism.

RNA transcripts served as the template for amplifying TCR beta CDR3 regions. The HTBI primer set drove a first-round RT-PCR of the TCR CDR3. Using its own MiXCR run on the multiplex PCR reads, TCRdb lists one record per CDR3 protein. The sample records 490,000 or so distinct CDR3 sequences, 20% being singletons. The sequence came from a man aged 35-49 years with Graves' ophthalmopathy. The V gene is TRBV11-2, the J gene TRBJ2-7, with a tentative D call TRBD1 (6 bases). The tail of the sequence fits TRBJ2-1 better, so the J call may be wrong. Sequencing was carried out using blood. CDR3 residues: CASSLAGTTYEQFF. The DNA of the CDR3 is TGTGCCAGCAGCTTAGCCGGGACAACCTACGAGCAGTTCTTC.